The clone carrying this T cell receptor beta chain has a count of ten or more. The target antigen is unknown. Germline lookup yields CDR1 MDHEN and CDR2 SYDVKM. The CDR3 is 15 residues long. V lost 3 bases, J lost 2 bases, and 14 bases lay in between. Naive CD8 T cells were picked out by sorting for CD8+CD4-CCR7+CD45RA+. TCRdb analysed the PCR reads with MiXCR anew, one entry per CDR3 protein. In the table there are 13,000 or so distinct CDR3 sequences, 18% of which are singletons. These data belong to a study of molecular identifiers for immune sequencing clone quantification. Study details: Split five ways in replicates, RNA from roughly 20,000 or 100,000 naive CD8 cells had four portions sequenced. Points from the study as a whole: The share of molecules held by clones above 20 RNA copies was over 97% in effector cells and under 1% in naive cells.

This chain connects TRBV28 to TRBJ2-7; tentative D call: TRBD2 (6 bases). The origin of this receptor is a human donor in good health. Some libraries in this study had Jurkat cell RNA spiked in. The sequenced material came from naive CD8+ T cells from blood, with Jurkat cell RNA spiked in. Subset meaning: FACS-sorted CD8+CD4-CCR7+CD45RA+ naive T cells. Written as DNA, the CDR3 is TGTGCCAGCAGTTTGGTGAGTAGCGGTACCTACGAGCAGTACTTC. It yields the protein CASSLVSSGTYEQYF.